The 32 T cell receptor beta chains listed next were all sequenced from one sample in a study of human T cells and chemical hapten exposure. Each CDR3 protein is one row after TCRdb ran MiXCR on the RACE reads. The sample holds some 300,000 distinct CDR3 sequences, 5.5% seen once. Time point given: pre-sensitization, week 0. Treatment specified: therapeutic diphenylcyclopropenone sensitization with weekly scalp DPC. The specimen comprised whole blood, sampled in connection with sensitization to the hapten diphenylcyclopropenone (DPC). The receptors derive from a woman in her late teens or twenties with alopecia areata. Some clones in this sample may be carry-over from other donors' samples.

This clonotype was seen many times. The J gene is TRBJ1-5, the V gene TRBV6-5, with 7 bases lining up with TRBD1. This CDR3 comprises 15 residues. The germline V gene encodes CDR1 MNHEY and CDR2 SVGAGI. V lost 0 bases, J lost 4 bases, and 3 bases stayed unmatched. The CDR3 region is CASSYSSGGNQPQHF. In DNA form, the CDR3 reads TGTGCCAGCAGTTACTCGTCAGGGGGGAATCAGCCCCAGCATTTT.

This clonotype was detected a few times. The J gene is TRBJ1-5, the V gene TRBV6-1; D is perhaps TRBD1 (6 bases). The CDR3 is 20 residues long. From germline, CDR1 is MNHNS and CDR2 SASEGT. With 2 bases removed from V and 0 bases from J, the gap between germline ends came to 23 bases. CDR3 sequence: CASSERDNLRLIYSNQPQHF. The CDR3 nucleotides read TGTGCCAGCAGTGAACGGGACAACCTACGGTTAATATATAGCAATCAGCCCCAGCATTTT.

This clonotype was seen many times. In DNA, the CDR3 is TGTGCCAGCAGATCCACCGGCTCCATGGGTAATGAGCAGTTCTTC. Amino acids: CASRSTGSMGNEQFF. This chain connects TRBV12-3 or TRBV12-4 to TRBJ2-1; D is uncertain. This CDR3 spans 15 amino acids. V lost 6 bases, J lost 7 bases, and 19 bases lay in between.

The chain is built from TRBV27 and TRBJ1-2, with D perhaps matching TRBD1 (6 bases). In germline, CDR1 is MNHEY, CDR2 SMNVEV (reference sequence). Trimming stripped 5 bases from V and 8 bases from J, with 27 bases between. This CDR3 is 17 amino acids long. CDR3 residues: CASSPLVGVAGAVGYTF. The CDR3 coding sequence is TGTGCCAGCAGTCCCTTGGTGGGGGTGGCAGGGGCTGTCGGCTACACCTTC.

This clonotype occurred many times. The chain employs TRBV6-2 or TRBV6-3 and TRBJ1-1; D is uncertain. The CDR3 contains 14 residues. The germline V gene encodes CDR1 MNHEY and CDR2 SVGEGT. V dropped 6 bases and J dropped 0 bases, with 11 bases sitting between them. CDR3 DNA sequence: TGTGCCAGCAGAATATGGTTACTGAACACTGAAGCTTTCTTT. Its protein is CASRIWLLNTEAFF.

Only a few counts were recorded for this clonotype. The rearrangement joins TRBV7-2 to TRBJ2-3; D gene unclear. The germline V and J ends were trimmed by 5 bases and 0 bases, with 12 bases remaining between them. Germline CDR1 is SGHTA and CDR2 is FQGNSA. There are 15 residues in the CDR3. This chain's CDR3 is CASSPRPRSTDTQYF. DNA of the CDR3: TGTGCCAGCAGCCCCCGTCCAAGAAGCACAGATACGCAGTATTTT.

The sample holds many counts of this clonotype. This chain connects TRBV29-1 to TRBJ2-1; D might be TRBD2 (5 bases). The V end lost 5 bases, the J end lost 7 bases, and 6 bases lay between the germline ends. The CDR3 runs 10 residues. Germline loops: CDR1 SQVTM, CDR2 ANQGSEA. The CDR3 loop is CSVWENEQFF. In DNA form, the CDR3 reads TGCAGCGTTTGGGAGAATGAGCAGTTCTTC.

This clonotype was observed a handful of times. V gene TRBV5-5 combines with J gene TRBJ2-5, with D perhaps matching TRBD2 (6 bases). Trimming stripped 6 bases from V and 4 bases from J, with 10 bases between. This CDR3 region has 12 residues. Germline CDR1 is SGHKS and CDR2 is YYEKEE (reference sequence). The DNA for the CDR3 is TGTGCCAGCATGGGAGGAGGAGAGACCCAGTACTTC. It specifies CASMGGGETQYF.

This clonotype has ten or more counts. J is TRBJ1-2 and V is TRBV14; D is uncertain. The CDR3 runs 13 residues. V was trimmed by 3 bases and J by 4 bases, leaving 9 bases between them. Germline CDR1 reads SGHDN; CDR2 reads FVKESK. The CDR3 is CASSQSNSYGYTF. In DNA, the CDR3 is TGTGCCAGCAGCCAGAGTAACAGCTATGGCTACACCTTC.

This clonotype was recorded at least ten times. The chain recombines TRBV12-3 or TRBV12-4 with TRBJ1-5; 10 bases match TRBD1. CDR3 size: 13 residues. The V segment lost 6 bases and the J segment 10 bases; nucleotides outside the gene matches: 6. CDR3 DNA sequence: TGTGCCAGCAGCCTAGACAGGGGGCGCCCCCAGCATTTT. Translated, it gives CASSLDRGRPQHF.

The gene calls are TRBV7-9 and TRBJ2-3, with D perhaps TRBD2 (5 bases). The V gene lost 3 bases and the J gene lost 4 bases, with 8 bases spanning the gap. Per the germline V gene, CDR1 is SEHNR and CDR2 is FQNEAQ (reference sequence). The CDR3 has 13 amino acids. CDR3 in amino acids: CASSFGVADTQYF. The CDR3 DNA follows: TGTGCCAGCAGCTTCGGGGTTGCAGATACGCAGTATTTT.

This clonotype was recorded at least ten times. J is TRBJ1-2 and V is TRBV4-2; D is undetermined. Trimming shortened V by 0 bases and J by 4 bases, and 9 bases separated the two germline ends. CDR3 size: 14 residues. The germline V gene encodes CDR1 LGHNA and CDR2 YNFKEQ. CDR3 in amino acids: CASSQDLGTYGYTF. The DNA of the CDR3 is TGTGCCAGCAGCCAAGATCTGGGTACCTATGGCTACACCTTC.

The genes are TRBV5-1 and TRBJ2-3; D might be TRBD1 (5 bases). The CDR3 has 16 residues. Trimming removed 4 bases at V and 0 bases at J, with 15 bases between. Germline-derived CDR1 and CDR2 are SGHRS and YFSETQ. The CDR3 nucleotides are TGCGCCAGCAGCAACTTCCCAGGGTTGAGCACAGATACGCAGTATTTT. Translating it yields CASSNFPGLSTDTQYF.

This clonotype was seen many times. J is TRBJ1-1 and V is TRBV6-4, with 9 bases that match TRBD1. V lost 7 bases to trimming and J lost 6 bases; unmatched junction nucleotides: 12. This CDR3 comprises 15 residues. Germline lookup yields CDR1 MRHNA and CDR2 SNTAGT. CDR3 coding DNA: TGTGCCAGCATCTCCACCGGGACAGGGCCTTCTGAAGCTTTCTTT. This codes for CASISTGTGPSEAFF.

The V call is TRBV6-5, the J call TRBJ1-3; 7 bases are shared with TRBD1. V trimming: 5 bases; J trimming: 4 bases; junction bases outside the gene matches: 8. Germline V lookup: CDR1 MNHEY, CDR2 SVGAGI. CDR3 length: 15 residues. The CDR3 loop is CASSQSGTAGNTIYF. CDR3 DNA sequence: TGTGCCAGCAGTCAAAGCGGGACAGCCGGAAACACCATATATTTT.

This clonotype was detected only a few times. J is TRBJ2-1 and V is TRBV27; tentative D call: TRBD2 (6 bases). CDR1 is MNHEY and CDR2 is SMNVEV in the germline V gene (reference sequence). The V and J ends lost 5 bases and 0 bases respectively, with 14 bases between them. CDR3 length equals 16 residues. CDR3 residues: CASSPTDGSSYNEQFF. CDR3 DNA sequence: TGTGCCAGCAGTCCAACAGACGGGAGCTCCTACAATGAGCAGTTCTTC.

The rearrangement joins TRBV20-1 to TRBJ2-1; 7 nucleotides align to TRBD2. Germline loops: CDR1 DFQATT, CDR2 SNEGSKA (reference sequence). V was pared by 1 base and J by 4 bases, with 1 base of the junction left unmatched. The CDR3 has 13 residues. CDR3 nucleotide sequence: TGCAGTGCTAGAGCGGGACTATACAATGAGCAGTTCTTC. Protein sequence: CSARAGLYNEQFF.

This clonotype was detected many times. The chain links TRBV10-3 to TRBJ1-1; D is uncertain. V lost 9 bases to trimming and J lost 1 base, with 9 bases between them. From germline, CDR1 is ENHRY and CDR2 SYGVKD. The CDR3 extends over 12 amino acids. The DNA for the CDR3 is TGTGCCATACGGAATTCGAACACTGAAGCTTTCTTT. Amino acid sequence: CAIRNSNTEAFF.

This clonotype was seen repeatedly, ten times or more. The CDR3 reads CSATDRDQPQHF. As DNA, the CDR3 is TGCAGTGCCACGGACAGGGATCAGCCCCAGCATTTT. The J gene is TRBJ1-5, the V gene TRBV20-1; 8 nucleotides match TRBD1. Germline CDR1 DFQATT, CDR2 SNEGSKA (reference sequence). The CDR3 contains 12 residues. The V segment lost 6 bases and the J segment 5 bases; nucleotides outside the gene matches: 3.

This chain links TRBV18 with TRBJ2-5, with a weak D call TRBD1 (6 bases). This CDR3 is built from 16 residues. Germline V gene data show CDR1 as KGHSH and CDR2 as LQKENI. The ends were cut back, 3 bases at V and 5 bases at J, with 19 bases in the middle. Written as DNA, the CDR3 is TGTGCCAGCTCACCCTCTAACACGCAGGGGTTGGAGACCCAGTACTTC. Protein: CASSPSNTQGLETQYF.

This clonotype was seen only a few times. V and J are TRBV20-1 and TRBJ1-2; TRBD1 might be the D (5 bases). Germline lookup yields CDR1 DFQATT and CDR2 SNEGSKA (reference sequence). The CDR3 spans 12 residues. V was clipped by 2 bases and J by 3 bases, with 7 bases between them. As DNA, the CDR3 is TGCAGTGCTAGATTGGGGGACTATGGCTACACCTTC. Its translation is CSARLGDYGYTF.

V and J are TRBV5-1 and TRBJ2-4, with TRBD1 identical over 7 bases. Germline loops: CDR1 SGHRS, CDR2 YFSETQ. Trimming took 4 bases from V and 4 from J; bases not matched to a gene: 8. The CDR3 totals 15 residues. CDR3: CASSLADREKNIQYF. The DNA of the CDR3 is TGCGCCAGCAGCCTGGCCGACAGGGAGAAAAACATTCAGTACTTC.

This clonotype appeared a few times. The CDR3 is CSVERRFSGGVTSTDTQYF. The CDR3 region has the DNA TGCAGCGTTGAACGTCGCTTTAGCGGGGGGGTAACTAGCACAGATACGCAGTATTTT. The V gene is TRBV29-1, the J gene TRBJ2-3; 11 nucleotides line up with TRBD2. From germline, CDR1 is SQVTM and CDR2 ANQGSEA. Trimming removed 2 bases from V and 0 bases from J; junction bases left unmatched: 13. This CDR3 has 19 residues.

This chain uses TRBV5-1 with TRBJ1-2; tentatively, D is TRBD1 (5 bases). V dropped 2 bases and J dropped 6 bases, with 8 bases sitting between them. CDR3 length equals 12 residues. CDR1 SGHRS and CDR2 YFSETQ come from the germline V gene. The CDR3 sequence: CASSFQGDGYTF. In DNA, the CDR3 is TGCGCCAGCAGCTTTCAGGGCGATGGCTACACCTTC.

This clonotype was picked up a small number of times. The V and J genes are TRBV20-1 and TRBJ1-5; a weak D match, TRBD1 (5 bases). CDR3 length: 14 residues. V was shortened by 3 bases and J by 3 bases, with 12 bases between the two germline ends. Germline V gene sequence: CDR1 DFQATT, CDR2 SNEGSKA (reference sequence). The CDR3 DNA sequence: TGCAGTGCTAGTAAACAGGTACCCAATCAGCCCCAGCATTTT. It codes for CSASKQVPNQPQHF.

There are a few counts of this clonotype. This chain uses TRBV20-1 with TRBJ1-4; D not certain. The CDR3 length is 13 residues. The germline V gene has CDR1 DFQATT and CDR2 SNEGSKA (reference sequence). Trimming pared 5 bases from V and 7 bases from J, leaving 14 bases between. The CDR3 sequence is CSARPGGSEKLFF. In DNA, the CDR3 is TGCAGTGCTCGACCCGGAGGGAGTGAAAAACTGTTTTTT.

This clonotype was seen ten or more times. The CDR3 bases are TGTGCCAGCGGGGCAGGGGGCTTCTACGAGCAGTACTTC. This gives the protein CASGAGGFYEQYF. The chain joins TRBV27 to TRBJ2-7; 8 bases are a match to TRBD1. The CDR3 consists of 13 residues. From germline, CDR1 is MNHEY and CDR2 SMNVEV (reference sequence). The V and J ends lost 8 bases and 3 bases, in that order; junction bases with no gene match: 6.

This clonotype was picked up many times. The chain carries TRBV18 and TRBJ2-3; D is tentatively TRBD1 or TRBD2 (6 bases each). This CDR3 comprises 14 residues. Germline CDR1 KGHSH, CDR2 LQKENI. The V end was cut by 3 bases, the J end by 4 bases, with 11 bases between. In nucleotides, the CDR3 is TGTGCCAGCTCACCCATGGAGGGGGCAGATACGCAGTATTTT. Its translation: CASSPMEGADTQYF.

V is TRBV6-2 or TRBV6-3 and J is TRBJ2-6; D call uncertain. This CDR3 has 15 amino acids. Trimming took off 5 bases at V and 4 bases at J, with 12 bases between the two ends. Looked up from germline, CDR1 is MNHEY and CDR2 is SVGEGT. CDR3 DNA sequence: TGTGCCAGCAGTGATCCCCGAGCGGGGGCCAACGTCCTGACTTTC. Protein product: CASSDPRAGANVLTF.

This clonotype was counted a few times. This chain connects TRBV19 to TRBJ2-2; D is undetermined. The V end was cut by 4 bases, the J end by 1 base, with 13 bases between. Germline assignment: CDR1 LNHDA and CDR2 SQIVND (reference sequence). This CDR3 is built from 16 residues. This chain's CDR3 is CASSRSAALNTGELFF. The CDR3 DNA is TGTGCCAGTAGTAGGTCGGCAGCTCTGAACACCGGGGAGCTGTTTTTT.

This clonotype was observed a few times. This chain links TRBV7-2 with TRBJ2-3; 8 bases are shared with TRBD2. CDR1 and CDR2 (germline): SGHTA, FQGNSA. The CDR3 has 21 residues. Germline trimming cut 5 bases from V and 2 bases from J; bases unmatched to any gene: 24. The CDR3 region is CASSPLPSDPPSGSSTDTQYF. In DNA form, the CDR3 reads TGTGCCAGCAGCCCCCTCCCTTCAGATCCTCCTAGCGGGTCCTCCACAGATACGCAGTATTTT.

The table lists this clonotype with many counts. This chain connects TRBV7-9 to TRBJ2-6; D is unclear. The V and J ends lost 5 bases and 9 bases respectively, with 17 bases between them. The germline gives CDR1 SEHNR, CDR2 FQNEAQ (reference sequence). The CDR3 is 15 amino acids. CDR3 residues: CASSPMAAWDNVLTF. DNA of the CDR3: TGTGCCAGCAGCCCTATGGCTGCCTGGGACAACGTCCTGACTTTC.